This T cell receptor (beta chain) was profiled in a study of T cell clonotyping in hematopoietic cell transplantation. Overall study results and limits: No sorting was done, leaving CD4 and CD8 contributions mixed. At the given depth, recipient repertoires were over 95% de novo clonotypes. Pathologically expanded recipient clonotypes increased progressively from day 30 to day 180 as diversity fell.

On this clone: Its antigen is not known.

Sample time point: recipient sample about 28 days before transplant, after cytoreduction. Recipients were bled about 28 days pretransplant and at posttransplant days 30, 100, 180. TCRdb keeps only in-frame clones here, not all; method: immunoSEQ multiplex PCR. The table lists approximately 39,000 clones, 95% of them singletons. The CDR3 length is 14 residues. V lost 1 base and J 4 bases, leaving 10 bases between the germline ends. CDR1 is MNHNS, CDR2 SASEGT, per germline. Sequenced material: peripheral blood mononuclear cells, taken before stem cell transplant. The chain recombines TRBV6-1 with TRBJ2-5, with D hard to call. The TCR was taken from a man aged 35 to 55 with chronic myeloid leukemia. Some clones in this sample may be carry-over from other donors' samples. Here the CDR3 DNA reads TGTGCCAGCAGTGAAGGGGTAGGGCTAGAGACCCAGTACTTC. Protein: CASSEGVGLETQYF.